One sample yielded the 26 T cell receptor beta chains listed below, sequenced in a study of tumor and adjacent non-tumor tissue in lung cancer. The library came from three nested PCR rounds adapted from ARM-PCR protocols. TCRdb passed the multiplex PCR reads through MiXCR, listing each CDR3 protein once. Of roughly 44,000 distinct CDR3 sequences listed, roughly 60% are singletons. This sample's RNA came from whole unsorted tissue. The normal lung tissue was taken more than 3 cm from the tumor edge. The sequenced sample consisted of distant non-tumor lung tissue. Source of these receptors: a woman in her forties with non-small cell lung cancer.

With respect to this clonotype: Without the conserved terminal phenylalanine or tryptophan, this CDR3 likely stems from a read error. The DNA is omitted, as the CDR3 cannot be located on it reliably, and the CDR3 follows TCRdb's listing. The V gene is TRBV4-1, the J gene TRBJ1-2; the DNA was not used to check the table's D call, TRBD1. Looked up from germline, CDR1 is MGHRA and CDR2 is YSYEKL. The CDR3 is 16 residues long, counting both termini. CDR3 amino acids: CASSQTINRAPYGYSI.

In its sample, this clonotype was seen a few times. With a much larger clone just one base away, this may be a read error. The genes are TRBV28 and TRBJ1-4, with TRBD1 matching over 8 bases. Germline V gives CDR1 MDHEN, CDR2 SYDVKM. This CDR3 region has 13 residues. The CDR3 here is CASNDRGGERLFF. Here the CDR3 DNA reads TGTGCCAGTAATGACAGGGGAGGTGAAAGACTGTTTTTT.

This clonotype is deemed large. This chain connects TRBV6-6 to TRBJ2-7; possibly TRBD1 for D (5 bases). Per germline, CDR1 MNHNY and CDR2 SVGAGI (reference sequence). Trimming shortened V by 6 bases and J by 3 bases, and 18 bases separated the two germline ends. This CDR3 comprises 15 residues. CDR3 residues: CASSLGPQAYYEQYF. CDR3 coding DNA: TGTGCCAGCAGCCTGGGCCCACAGGCCTACTACGAGCAGTACTTC.

This clonotype was seen repeatedly, ten times or more. The V call is TRBV10-3, the J call TRBJ1-1; D remains unclear. V was shortened by 8 bases and J by 6 bases, with 16 bases between the two germline ends. This CDR3 contains 13 residues. Germline CDR1 and CDR2: ENHRY and SYGVKD. Written as DNA, the CDR3 is TGTGCCATCGGAATTTCTCACAGCGCTGAAGCTTTCTTT. This codes for CAIGISHSAEAFF.

The chain has TRBV23-1 and TRBJ1-1; 8 positions agree with TRBD1. TRBV23-1 counts as an open reading frame of uncertain function. This CDR3 has 15 residues. Trimming at V came to 7 bases and at J to 2 bases, leaving 9 bases not matched to a gene. In DNA form, the CDR3 reads TGCGCCAGCACTGAAGACAGGGGAGCTAACACTGAAGCTTTCTTT. It is translated as CASTEDRGANTEAFF.

As to this clonotype: Possible read error: a much larger clone is one base away. This rearrangement joins TRBV20-1 to TRBJ2-7; no clear D. Germline V gives CDR1 DFQATT, CDR2 SNEGSKA (reference sequence). The CDR3 is 11 amino acids. DNA for the CDR3: TGCAGTGCTAAGGCTTCCTACGATCAGTACTTC. It specifies CSAKASYDQYF.

On this clonotype itself: The junction shows a germline mismatch at one end, possibly a read error. The rearrangement uses TRBV11-2 and TRBJ2-1; 8 bases match TRBD1. Germline assignment: CDR1 SGHAT and CDR2 FQNNGV. This CDR3 spans 20 amino acids. CDR3 in amino acids: CASTLSWTGMLTSSYNERFF. In DNA form, the CDR3 reads TGTGCCAGCACCCTTTCATGGACAGGGATGTTGACGAGCTCCTACAATGAGCGGTTCTTC. Drawing the rest from reference TRBV11-2 and TRBJ2-1, the complete variable domain is EAGVAQSPRYKIIEKRQSVAFWCNPISGHATLYWYQQILGQGPKLLIQFQNNGVVDDSQLPKDRFSAERLKGVDSTLKIQPAKLEDSAVYLCASTLSWTGMLTSSYNERFFGPGTRLTVL.

As regards this clonotype: A read error may account for a junction end that differs from germline. This chain joins TRBV19 and TRBJ2-1; 8 nucleotides line up with TRBD2. The CDR3 runs 16 residues. The V gene's germline CDR1 is LNHDA and CDR2 SQIVND (reference sequence). The CDR3 DNA is TGTGCCGGTAGTATAGGGAACCCCGGGGGGGACAATGAGCAGTTCTTC. Protein sequence: CAGSIGNPGGDNEQFF.

CDR3 in DNA: TGTGCCACCAGCAGGGATTTAGGGAACACCGGGGAGCTGTTTTTT. The encoded protein is CATSRDLGNTGELFF. The chain uses TRBV15 and TRBJ2-2, with D uncertain. Trimming shortened V by 3 bases and J by 1 base, and 9 bases separated the two germline ends. There are 15 residues in the CDR3. The germline V gene has CDR1 LNHNV and CDR2 YYDKDF (reference sequence).

This clonotype occurred many times. The chain uses TRBV6-5 and TRBJ2-5; the D gene is possibly TRBD1 (5 bases). CDR1 and CDR2 from the germline V gene are MNHEY and SVGAGI. The CDR3 is 14 residues long. V lost 6 bases to trimming and J lost 4 bases, with 15 bases between them. CDR3 in amino acids: CASRDQGSGETQYF. As DNA, the CDR3 is TGTGCCAGCAGGGACCAGGGTTCAGGAGAGACCCAGTACTTC.

Of note for this clonotype: An end of the junction differs from the germline gene, which may be a read error. This chain connects TRBV12-3 or TRBV12-4 to TRBJ1-6; D ambiguous. CDR3 length equals 13 residues. CDR3 DNA sequence: TGTGCCAGCACGGGGTCCTATGATTCACCCTTCCACTTT. Amino acids: CASTGSYDSPFHF.

To note about this clonotype: In this CDR3 the conserved last residue, phenylalanine or tryptophan, is missing, so a read error is likely. In nucleotides, the CDR3 is TGTGCCAGCAGCCCTCTGAGGGCAGGCGCACAAGAGACCCAGTACTTG. It encodes CASSPLRAGAQETQYL. The J gene is TRBJ2-5, the V gene TRBV11-2; TRBD2 is a possible D gene (5 bases). Trimming took off 5 bases at V and 2 bases at J, with 18 bases between the two ends. The CDR3 has 16 residues. The V gene's germline CDR1 is SGHAT and CDR2 FQNNGV.

A word on this clonotype: The germline gene is not matched at one end of the junction; a read error may be the cause. The genes are TRBV29-1 and TRBJ2-1, with TRBD2 matching 8 bases. CDR1 is SQVTM, CDR2 ANQGSEA, per germline. The CDR3 is 14 amino acids. Here the CDR3 DNA reads TGCAGTGTCCCCCGGGGCGGGAGGTCAGGGGAGCAGTCCTTC. Translation gives CSVPRGGRSGEQSF.

For this clonotype: This may stem from a read error, because a much larger clone lies one nucleotide away. Without the conserved terminal phenylalanine or tryptophan, this CDR3 likely stems from a read error. The chain links TRBV28 to TRBJ1-2; a weak D match, TRBD1 (5 bases). This CDR3 has 16 amino acids. Germline lookup yields CDR1 MDHEN and CDR2 SYDVKM. The V end was cut by 2 bases, the J end by 5 bases, with 18 bases between. As DNA, the CDR3 is TGTGCCAGCAGTTTAGGGGGACGGACGCCCCAGTATGGCTACACCTTG. It codes for CASSLGGRTPQYGYTL.

As regards this clonotype: Lacking the conserved final phenylalanine or tryptophan, this CDR3 likely reflects a read error. This rearrangement joins TRBV19 to TRBJ2-1; a weak D match, TRBD1 (5 bases). Trimming took off 3 bases at V and 6 bases at J, with 18 bases between the two ends. In germline, CDR1 is LNHDA, CDR2 SQIVND (reference sequence). The CDR3 is 16 amino acids. The CDR3 spells CASSIGRARGGNEQFY. In DNA form, the CDR3 reads TGTGCCAGTAGTATCGGCAGGGCAAGGGGTGGCAATGAGCAGTTCTAC.

This rearrangement joins TRBV12-3 or TRBV12-4 to TRBJ1-5; D not certain. The CDR3 covers 13 residues. CDR3 amino acids: CGSFLGLNQPQHF. CDR3 DNA sequence: TGTGGCAGTTTCCTAGGCCTCAATCAGCCCCAGCATTTT.

This clonotype is labeled as medium-sized. J is TRBJ1-1 and V is TRBV11-2; 11 nucleotides agree with TRBD1. V lost 5 bases to trimming and J lost 0 bases; unmatched junction nucleotides: 5. The CDR3 covers 16 residues. CDR1 is SGHAT, CDR2 FQNNGV, per germline. CDR3 DNA: TGTGCCAGCAGCGGGACAGGGGGGATCTTGAACACTGAAGCTTTCTTT. This encodes CASSGTGGILNTEAFF.

This chain joins TRBV10-3 and TRBJ1-3; D is perhaps TRBD1 (6 bases). The ends were cut back, 7 bases at V and 12 bases at J, with 25 bases in the middle. The CDR3 totals 15 residues. Germline V gene data show CDR1 as ENHRY and CDR2 as SYGVKD. The CDR3: CAIIRDINSGNIIYF. The DNA of the CDR3 is TGTGCCATCATCAGGGACATCAACTCTGGAAATATCATATATTTT.

In its sample, this clonotype was seen a few times. This rearrangement joins TRBV28 to TRBJ1-3, with 7 positions matching TRBD1. The CDR3 is 19 amino acids. V shed 7 bases, J shed 7 bases, and the junction held 25 bases outside the gene matches. Germline CDR1 reads MDHEN; CDR2 reads SYDVKM. CDR3 in DNA: TGTGCCAGCACCCCTCTGACAGGGCCCGTCTTGGTCTTCTCGAACACCATATATTTT. This gives the protein CASTPLTGPVLVFSNTIYF.

Note on this clonotype: The junction shows a germline mismatch at one end, possibly a read error. The rearrangement links TRBV24-1 to TRBJ2-5; 7 nucleotides align to TRBD1. Germline CDR1 and CDR2: KGHDR and SFDVKD. CDR3 length: 15 amino acids. CDR3 in DNA: TGTGCCACCATTGATTCTAGACAGGGAATAGAGACCCAGTACTTC. Encoded protein: CATIDSRQGIETQYF.

As for this clonotype: A single base separates this from a much larger clone, so it may be a read error. V and J are TRBV11-1 and TRBJ2-2; possibly TRBD1 for D (6 bases). V dropped 4 bases and J dropped 4 bases, with 19 bases sitting between them. The CDR3 is 17 amino acids. Germline V lookup: CDR1 SGHAT, CDR2 FQDESV (reference sequence). The CDR3 is CASSSPTGQRGTGELFF. DNA of the CDR3: TGTGCCAGCAGCTCCCCGACAGGACAGAGAGGCACCGGGGAGCTGTTTTTT.

This chain uses TRBV29-1 with TRBJ2-1; D may be TRBD1 or TRBD2 (5 bases each). The CDR3 has 13 residues. Germline loops: CDR1 SQVTM, CDR2 ANQGSEA. Between the trimmed V and J ends, which lost 6 bases and 11 bases, there was a span of 20 bases. CDR3: CSVKRTLRDKQFF. The CDR3, as DNA: TGCAGCGTAAAGCGGACACTTCGCGATAAGCAGTTCTTC.

The chain uses TRBV6-6 and TRBJ2-1; D gene unclear. This CDR3 is built from 12 residues. Germline V lookup: CDR1 MNHNY, CDR2 SVGAGI (reference sequence). Trimming removed 5 bases from V and 3 bases from J, with 5 bases in between. CDR3 nucleotides: TGTGCCAGCAGTCAGGACTACAATGAGCAGTTCTTC. It translates to CASSQDYNEQFF.

As to this clonotype: At one of its ends the junction is not consistent with the germline gene, which may arise from a read error. V and J are TRBV11-2 and TRBJ2-1; D not certain. The CDR3 is 11 residues long. The germline V gene encodes CDR1 SGHAT and CDR2 FQNNGV. The DNA of the CDR3 is TGTGCCAGTAGCTTAGTAAGTGTGCAGTTCTTC. Translated, it gives CASSLVSVQFF. Looking up the rest from reference TRBV11-2 and TRBJ2-1 gives the full variable domain: EAGVAQSPRYKIIEKRQSVAFWCNPISGHATLYWYQQILGQGPKLLIQFQNNGVVDDSQLPKDRFSAERLKGVDSTLKIQPAKLEDSAVYLCASSLVSVQFFGPGTRLTVL.

This clonotype was recorded once. One end of the junction does not line up with germline, which may come from a read error. The chain has TRBV11-1 and TRBJ2-7, with 9 bases lining up with TRBD1. Germline V gives CDR1 SGHAT, CDR2 FQDESV (reference sequence). The CDR3 runs 14 residues. The DNA of the CDR3 is TGTGCCAGCAGCCCTACAGGGGGCAGCTACGAGCAGTATTTC. Residues: CASSPTGGSYEQYF.

About this clonotype itself: A single base separates this from a much larger clone, so it may be a read error. The chain employs TRBV5-4 and TRBJ2-1, with 9 bases aligning to TRBD2. CDR1 is SGHNT and CDR2 is YYREEE in the germline V gene (reference sequence). V was clipped by 2 bases and J by 9 bases; unmatched bases: 9. The CDR3 consists of 15 residues. The CDR3 loop is CASSLGLARGLEQFF. CDR3 nucleotides: TGTGCCAGCAGCTTAGGACTAGCGAGGGGTCTTGAGCAGTTCTTC.